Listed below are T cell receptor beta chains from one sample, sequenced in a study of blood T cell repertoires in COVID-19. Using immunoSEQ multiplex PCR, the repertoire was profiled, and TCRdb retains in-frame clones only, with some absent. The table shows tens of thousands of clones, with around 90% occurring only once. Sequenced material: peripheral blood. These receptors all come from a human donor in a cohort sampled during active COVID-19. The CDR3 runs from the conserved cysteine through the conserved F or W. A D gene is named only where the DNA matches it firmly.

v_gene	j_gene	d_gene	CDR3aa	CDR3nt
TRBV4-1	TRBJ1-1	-	CASRPTLTGQKNTEAFF	TGCGCCAGCAGGCCTACCCTAACGGGACAAAAGAACACTGAAGCTTTCTTT
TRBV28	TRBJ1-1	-	CASQQGWVTEAFF	TGTGCCAGCCAACAGGGTTGGGTCACTGAAGCTTTCTTT
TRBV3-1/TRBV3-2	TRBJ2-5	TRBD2	CASSPSRTSGMETQYF	TGTGCCAGCAGCCCCTCGAGGACTAGCGGGATGGAGACCCAGTACTTC
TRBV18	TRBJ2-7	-	CASSPREIAEQYF	TGTGCCAGCTCACCACGGGAGATTGCCGAGCAGTACTTC
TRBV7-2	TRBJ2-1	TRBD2	CASSNRGGIYNEQFF	TGTGCCTCTTCTAATCGCGGGGGGATCTACAATGAGCAGTTCTTC
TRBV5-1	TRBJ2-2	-	CASSFTSGTGELFF	TGCGCCAGCAGCTTCACTAGTGGGACCGGGGAGCTGTTTTTT
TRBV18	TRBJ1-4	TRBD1	CASSPEGAHNEKLFF	TGTGCCAGCTCACCAGAGGGGGCCCATAATGAAAAACTGTTTTTT
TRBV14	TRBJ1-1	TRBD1	CASSPPGQGVVEAFF	TGTGCCAGCAGCCCCCCCGGACAGGGGGTGGTTGAAGCTTTCTTT
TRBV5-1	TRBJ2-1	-	CASSSGLPDEQFF	TGCGCCAGCAGCTCGGGACTTCCTGATGAGCAGTTCTTC
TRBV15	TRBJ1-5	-	CATTGNRNQPQHF	TGTGCCACCACAGGGAATCGCAATCAGCCCCAGCATTTT
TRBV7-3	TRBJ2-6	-	CASSLTLGTGANVLTF	TGTGCCAGCAGCTTAACACTAGGGACTGGGGCCAACGTCCTGACTTTC
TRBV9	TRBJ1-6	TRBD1	CASSNSPGTADSPLHF	TGTGCCAGCAGCAACTCCCCCGGGACAGCTGATTCACCCCTCCACTTT